This TCR beta chain is drawn from a study of cytomegalovirus exposure and HLA in healthy donors. Remarks on this clone: Antigen: not known.

Overall study results and limits: Under in vitro conditions, a few CMV-associated chains were confirmed as specific for CMV antigens. The study found most TCR sequences rare, yet found some public TCRs in many donors. Later findings reportedly placed an Asian-associated ancestry cluster below the approximately 630-donor mean for N-insertions.

Primers included in the PCR were 60 Vbeta and 13 Jbeta primers. The table came from immunoSEQ multiplex PCR; TCRdb's copy has only in-frame clones and leaves some out. The sample lists approximately 110,000 clones, 70% to 80% occurring once. V was clipped by 4 bases and J by 3 bases; unmatched bases: 9. CDR3 size: 15 residues. Germline lookup yields CDR1 SGDLS and CDR2 YYNGEE. V is TRBV9 and J is TRBJ2-7; 8 bases fit TRBD2. This TCR was recovered from a female donor in good health and CMV-seropositive. The sequencing sample was made of PBMCs. The chain's CDR3 is CASSPWEAGGYEQYF. In DNA, the CDR3 is TGTGCCAGCAGCCCTTGGGAGGCGGGGGGCTACGAGCAGTACTTC.